The rows below give T cell receptor beta chains drawn from one sample of a study of T cells in localized non-small cell lung cancer. Sequencing was performed with immunoSEQ multiplex PCR; in TCRdb, only in-frame clones are kept and a portion is missing. The repertoire includes tens of thousands of clones, about nine tenths of them detected once, and about 1.9% sits in the top ten. The source was peripheral blood, collected before any cancer treatment. The receptors were sampled from a female donor over 55 with stage I lung adenocarcinoma. Each CDR3 is given with its conserved first and last residue. D genes are given only for firm matches. Expanded clones are given a class, and other clones once, few, many or no size at all.

17	TRBV11-3	TRBJ1-2	NA	NA	CASSLTVVGGPSGGYTF	TGTGCCAGCAGCTTAACCGTGGTGGGGGGGCCTTCCGGCGGCTACACCTTC
15	TRBV4-3	TRBJ1-3	TRBD1	NA	CASSRGTASGNTIYF	TGCGCCAGCAGCCGAGGGACAGCCTCTGGAAACACCATATATTTT
12	TRBV30	TRBJ1-1	NA	NA	CAWRAGRTEAFF	TGTGCCTGGAGAGCGGGGAGAACTGAAGCTTTCTTT
13	TRBV10-3	TRBJ2-5	NA	NA	CAISPGLGETQYF	TGTGCCATCAGTCCGGGGCTTGGGGAGACCCAGTACTTC
13	TRBV14	TRBJ1-2	NA	NA	CASSQINKYGYTF	TGTGCCAGCAGCCAGATCAACAAGTATGGCTACACCTTC
14	TRBV2	TRBJ2-7	NA	NA	CASTPVRGAGEQYF	TGTGCCAGCACTCCCGTCAGGGGGGCGGGGGAGCAGTACTTC
15	TRBV11-3	TRBJ2-1	TRBD2	once	CASSFTAGSYNEQFF	TGTGCCAGCAGCTTTACAGCGGGGTCTTACAATGAGCAGTTCTTC
15	TRBV5-1	TRBJ2-2	NA	NA	CASSLMGGSGGELFF	TGCGCCAGCAGCTTGATGGGGGGCTCCGGCGGGGAGCTGTTTTTT
14	TRBV28	TRBJ1-5	NA	NA	CASSLTAGGRPQHF	TGTGCCAGCAGTTTAACAGCGGGGGGTAGGCCCCAGCATTTT
15	TRBV5-1	TRBJ2-2	TRBD1	NA	CASSLRTGDTGELFF	TGCGCCAGCAGCTTAAGGACAGGGGACACCGGGGAGCTGTTTTTT
15	TRBV5-5	TRBJ1-5	NA	NA	CASSWTGQVNQPQHF	TGTGCCAGCAGCTGGACGGGCCAGGTCAATCAGCCCCAGCATTTT
16	TRBV5-6	TRBJ2-6	NA	NA	CASSLEQGSGANVLTF	TGTGCCAGCAGCTTGGAACAGGGTTCTGGGGCCAACGTCCTGACTTTC
13	TRBV5-8	TRBJ1-5	NA	NA	CASSFGEDQPQHF	TGTGCCAGCAGCTTCGGGGAGGATCAGCCCCAGCATTTT
14	TRBV14	TRBJ1-1	NA	NA	CASSLLNLGAEAFF	TGTGCCAGCAGCCTCTTAAATTTGGGGGCTGAAGCTTTCTTT
17	TRBV14	TRBJ1-3	NA	NA	CASSQVRGLSPGNTIYF	TGTGCCAGCAGCCAAGTTCGGGGCCTAAGCCCTGGAAACACCATATATTTT
16	TRBV5-1	TRBJ2-2	NA	NA	CASSLQTAGTAGELFF	TGCGCCAGCAGCTTGCAGACCGCAGGGACCGCCGGGGAGCTGTTTTTT
14	TRBV5-4	TRBJ1-2	NA	NA	CASSSPGLPGGYTF	TGTGCCAGCAGCTCGCCGGGGCTGCCTGGCGGCTACACCTTC